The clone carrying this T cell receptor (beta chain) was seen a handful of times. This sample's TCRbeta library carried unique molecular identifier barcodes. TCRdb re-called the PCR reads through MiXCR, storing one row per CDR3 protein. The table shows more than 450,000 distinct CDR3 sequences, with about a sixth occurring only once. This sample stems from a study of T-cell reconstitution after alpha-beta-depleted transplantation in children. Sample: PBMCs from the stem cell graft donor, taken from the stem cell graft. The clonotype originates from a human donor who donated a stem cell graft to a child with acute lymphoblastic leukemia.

The CDR3 loop reads CASRPGGGGSYEQYF. The CDR3 DNA is TGCGCCAGCAGACCGGGGGGCGGGGGAAGCTACGAGCAGTACTTC. The chain joins TRBV5-1 to TRBJ2-7; a weak D match, TRBD2 (7 bases). The CDR3 covers 15 residues. V lost 5 bases, J lost 3 bases, and 18 bases lay in between. Looked up from germline, CDR1 is SGHRS and CDR2 is YFSETQ.